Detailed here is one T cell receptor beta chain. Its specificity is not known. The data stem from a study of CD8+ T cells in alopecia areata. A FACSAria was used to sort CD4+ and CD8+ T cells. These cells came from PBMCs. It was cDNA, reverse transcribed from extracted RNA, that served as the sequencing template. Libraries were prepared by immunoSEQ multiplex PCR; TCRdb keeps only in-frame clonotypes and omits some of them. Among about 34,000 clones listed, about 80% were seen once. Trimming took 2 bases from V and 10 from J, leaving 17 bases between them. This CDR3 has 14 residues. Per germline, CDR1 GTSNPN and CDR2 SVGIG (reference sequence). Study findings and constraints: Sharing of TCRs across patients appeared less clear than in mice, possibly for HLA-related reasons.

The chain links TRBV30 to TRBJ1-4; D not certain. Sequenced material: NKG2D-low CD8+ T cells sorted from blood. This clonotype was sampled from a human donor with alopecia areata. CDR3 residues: CAWSRAPLTGKLFF. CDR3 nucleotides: TGTGCCTGGAGTAGGGCCCCCCTAACTGGAAAACTGTTTTTT.